The next 32 T cell receptor beta chains were all read from a single sample in a study of PD-1 blockade in classical Hodgkin lymphoma. No patient escaped relapse after autologous stem cell transplantation, and brentuximab vedotin exposure varied. TCRdb's copy holds only in-frame clones and misses some; the assay was immunoSEQ multiplex PCR. This repertoire shows 10,000 to 12,000 clones, about 75% found once; its top ten account for roughly 33%. The specimen was peripheral blood mononuclear cells (PBMCs), collected at baseline. The receptors were gathered from a human donor with classical Hodgkin lymphoma.

Points on this clone: A junction boundary mismatches the germline segment, possibly from a read error. This same CDR3 is encoded by further DNA sequences in the sample. The CDR3 loop reads CASSIVGWGGSNQPQHF. Here the CDR3 DNA reads TGTGCCAGCAGTATAGTGGGTTGGGGAGGAAGCAATCAGCCCCAGCATTTT. The chain couples TRBV19 to TRBJ1-5, with D unclear. Per germline, CDR1 LNHDA and CDR2 SQIVND (reference sequence). The CDR3 spans 17 residues. Full variable domain (remainder filled in from reference TRBV19 and TRBJ1-5): DGGITQSPKYLFRKEGQNVTLSCEQNLNHDAMYWYRQDPGQGLRLIYYSQIVNDFQKGDIAEGYSVSREKKESFPLTVTSAQKNPTAFYLCASSIVGWGGSNQPQHFGDGTRLSIL.

The V call is TRBV18, the J call TRBJ1-1; D gene ambiguous. The CDR3 is 16 amino acids. CDR1 and CDR2 from the germline V gene are KGHSH and LQKENI. V lost 3 bases and J lost 1, with 15 bases in between. The CDR3 protein is CASSPSNPGENTEAFF. CDR3 nucleotides: TGTGCCAGCTCACCTTCTAACCCCGGGGAGAACACTGAAGCTTTCTTT.

This clone appeared a few times. This chain connects TRBV6-4 to TRBJ2-2; no reliable D call. Trimming removed 0 bases from V and 8 bases from J, with 10 bases in between. CDR1 and CDR2 (germline): MRHNA, SNTAGT. The CDR3 is 14 amino acids. CDR3 protein: CASSDSWFSGELFF. Written as DNA, the CDR3 is TGTGCCAGCAGTGACTCGTGGTTTTCTGGGGAGCTGTTTTTT.

The chain is built from TRBV28 and TRBJ1-6; 9 positions match TRBD1. The CDR3 contains 15 residues. Trimming at V came to 6 bases and at J to 9 bases, leaving 9 bases not matched to a gene. Germline values: CDR1 MDHEN, CDR2 SYDVKM. CDR3 in amino acids: CASRFTGGAGSPLHF. In DNA, the CDR3 is TGTGCCAGCAGATTTACAGGGGGCGCTGGTTCACCCCTCCACTTT.

The V call is TRBV11-1, the J call TRBJ2-3; 8 nucleotides align to TRBD2. The CDR3 length is 16 residues. Germline CDR1 SGHAT, CDR2 FQDESV (reference sequence). J was trimmed by 4 bases and V by 5 bases; bases with no gene match: 11. The chain's CDR3 is CASSPRGGGPSDTQYF. The CDR3, as DNA: TGTGCCAGCAGCCCCAGGGGCGGGGGGCCATCAGATACGCAGTATTTT.

V is TRBV6-1 and J is TRBJ1-4, with 7 positions matching TRBD1. Per germline, CDR1 MNHNS and CDR2 SASEGT. With V trimmed by 4 bases and J by 8 bases, 7 bases remained unmatched. The CDR3 extends over 14 amino acids. CDR3 in amino acids: CASSGTGREEKLFF. The CDR3, as DNA: TGTGCCAGCAGTGGGACAGGACGGGAGGAAAAACTGTTTTTT.

The chain links TRBV5-5 to TRBJ2-7; 7 nucleotides line up with TRBD2. CDR1 is SGHKS and CDR2 is YYEKEE in the germline V gene (reference sequence). The CDR3 extends over 16 amino acids. V gave up 3 bases and J gave up 1 base; unmatched junction bases: 10. The chain's CDR3 is CASSSSWERESYEQYF. The CDR3 bases are TGTGCCAGCAGCTCGTCGTGGGAGCGGGAATCCTACGAGCAGTACTTC. The whole variable domain, remainder taken from reference TRBV5-5 and TRBJ2-7, is DAGVTQSPTHLIKTRGQQVTLRCSPISGHKSVSWYQQVLGQGPQFIFQYYEKEERGRGNFPDRFSARQFPNYSSELNVNALLLGDSALYLCASSSSWERESYEQYFGPGTRLTVT.

The chain links TRBV7-9 to TRBJ1-1; D possibly corresponds to TRBD1 (6 bases). Germline CDR1 reads SEHNR; CDR2 reads FQNEAQ (reference sequence). This CDR3 has 12 amino acids. V shed 8 bases and J shed 11 bases, with 18 bases lying between them. DNA of the CDR3: TGTGCCAGCCGGGGGCCAGGGCGGTTTGCTTTCTTT. As protein: CASRGPGRFAFF.

This clone was detected only a few times. V usage is TRBV11-2 and J usage is TRBJ2-1; D possibly corresponds to TRBD2 (7 bases). CDR1 is SGHAT and CDR2 is FQNNGV in the germline V gene. V lost 1 base to trimming and J lost 6 bases, with 13 bases between them. The CDR3 spans 15 residues. CDR3 residues: CASSLGGGAVNEQFF. The CDR3, as DNA: TGTGCCAGCAGCTTAGGTGGGGGGGCGGTCAATGAGCAGTTCTTC.

As for this clone: A read error is possible here, since a much larger clone lies one base away. This chain links TRBV18 with TRBJ1-2; weak D call: TRBD1 (6 bases). Germline V lookup: CDR1 KGHSH, CDR2 LQKENI. The CDR3 spans 13 residues. Trimming stripped 2 bases from V and 8 bases from J, with 12 bases between. The CDR3 loop reads CASSPEAGDGYTF. The CDR3 coding sequence is TGTGCCAGCTCACCAGAGGCAGGGGACGGCTACACCTTC.

This clone was observed a few times. The chain uses TRBV4-2 and TRBJ1-6, with TRBD1 matching over 10 bases. Looked up from germline, CDR1 is LGHNA and CDR2 is YNFKEQ. The CDR3 length is 18 residues. The V segment lost 3 bases and the J segment 10 bases; nucleotides outside the gene matches: 15. In DNA, the CDR3 is TGTGCCAGCAGCCAGCAAAAACCCGGACAGGGGGTTGTATCACCCCTCCACTTT. Translated: CASSQQKPGQGVVSPLHF.

The chain has TRBV19 and TRBJ2-5, with 7 bases identical to TRBD1. There are 13 residues in the CDR3. Trimming removed 5 bases from V and 5 bases from J; junction bases left unmatched: 5. Germline values: CDR1 LNHDA, CDR2 SQIVND (reference sequence). CDR3 nucleotides: TGTGCCAGTAGTCCACAGGGGACCGAGACCCAGTACTTC. The encoded protein is CASSPQGTETQYF.

This clone was picked up one time. The chain is built from TRBV28 and TRBJ2-5; tentative D call: TRBD2 (5 bases). This CDR3 has 15 residues. V was pared by 6 bases and J by 0 bases, with 14 bases between. Germline CDR1 is MDHEN and CDR2 is SYDVKM. CDR3 residues: CASRFRGSNQETQYF. In nucleotides, the CDR3 is TGTGCCAGCAGATTCCGAGGGAGTAACCAAGAGACCCAGTACTTC. The complete variable domain, with remaining parts taken from reference TRBV28 and TRBJ2-5, reads DVKVTQSSRYLVKRTGEKVFLECVQDMDHENMFWYRQDPGLGLRLIYFSYDVKMKEKGDIPEGYSVSREKKERFSLILESASTNQTSMYLCASRFRGSNQETQYFGPGTRLLVL.

This clone has more than one count but fewer than ten. V is TRBV6-5 and J is TRBJ2-3, with 7 bases matching TRBD1. Germline lookup yields CDR1 MNHEY and CDR2 SVGAGI. Unmatched junction bases numbered 12, after V lost 7 bases and J lost 5 bases. The CDR3 is 15 residues long. Here the CDR3 reads CASNPQNRDRDTQYF. CDR3 nucleotides: TGTGCCAGCAACCCTCAAAACCGGGACAGAGATACGCAGTATTTT.

About this clone: Other nucleotide sequences from this sample produce the same CDR3. The J gene is TRBJ1-1, the V gene TRBV7-2; 9 nucleotides align to TRBD1. The germline V gene has CDR1 SGHTA and CDR2 FQGNSA. This CDR3 contains 13 residues. Trimming at V came to 5 bases and at J to 7 bases, leaving 5 bases not matched to a gene. The CDR3 is CASSGRTGDEAFF. The CDR3 bases are TGTGCCAGCAGCGGACGGACAGGGGATGAAGCTTTCTTT.

The V and J genes are TRBV2 and TRBJ2-7, with 7 bases identical to TRBD1. The germline CDR1 and CDR2 sequences are SNHLY and FYNNEI. CDR3 length: 15 amino acids. The J segment lost 0 bases and the V segment lost 1 base, leaving 3 bases of the junction unmatched. The CDR3 sequence: CASSEGQGVSYEQYV. The CDR3 DNA is TGTGCCAGCAGTGAAGGGCAGGGGGTCTCCTACGAGCAGTACGTC.

This clone was seen a few times. The chain recombines TRBV6-1 with TRBJ2-1; 9 bases are shared with TRBD1. Germline V gene data show CDR1 as MNHNS and CDR2 as SASEGT. The J segment lost 5 bases and the V segment lost 6 bases, leaving 5 bases of the junction unmatched. This CDR3 is 14 amino acids long. The CDR3 here is CASRTGGQNNEQFF. The CDR3 nucleotides read TGTGCCAGCAGAACAGGGGGCCAGAACAATGAGCAGTTCTTC.

There are a few counts of this clone. The chain's CDR3 is CASGNISPASPLHF. CDR3 nucleotides: TGTGCCAGCGGAAACATCTCCCCCGCTTCACCCCTCCACTTT. This sequence joins TRBV7-8 and TRBJ1-6; D unresolved. The germline V and J ends were trimmed by 8 bases and 9 bases, with 17 bases remaining between them. Germline CDR1 SGHVS, CDR2 FQNEAQ. This CDR3 spans 14 amino acids.

This chain links TRBV30 with TRBJ2-2; D gene ambiguous. V was trimmed by 5 bases and J by 4 bases, leaving 8 bases between them. Germline V gene data show CDR1 as GTSNPN and CDR2 as SVGIG (reference sequence). The CDR3 is 12 residues long. CDR3 nucleotides: TGTGCCTGGGGAGATACCACCGGGGAGCTGTTTTTT. Protein: CAWGDTTGELFF.

The V and J genes are TRBV10-2 and TRBJ1-2; D remains unclear. The CDR3 totals 17 residues. CDR1 and CDR2 (germline): WSHSY, SAAADI. Trimming removed 3 bases at V and 1 base at J, with 18 bases between. The CDR3 is CASSDFGFRRINYGYTF. CDR3 DNA sequence: TGCGCCAGCAGTGACTTTGGTTTCAGGCGTATTAACTATGGCTACACCTTC.

The chain carries TRBV28 and TRBJ2-7; TRBD1 aligns across 7 bases. Germline V gene lookup returns CDR1 MDHEN and CDR2 SYDVKM. This CDR3 contains 14 residues. Germline trimming cut 7 bases from V and 4 bases from J; bases unmatched to any gene: 10. Here the CDR3 reads CASTPHGTVYEQYF. The DNA of the CDR3 is TGTGCCAGCACTCCACACGGGACAGTTTACGAGCAGTACTTC.

The V and J genes are TRBV4-3 and TRBJ2-2; D possibly corresponds to TRBD1 (6 bases). CDR3 length: 15 residues. CDR1 and CDR2 from the germline V gene are LGHNA and YSLEER. V lost 3 bases, J lost 5 bases, and 13 bases lay in between. The CDR3 spells CASSHTTGSTGELFF. The CDR3 DNA reads as TGCGCCAGCAGCCACACGACAGGATCAACCGGGGAGCTGTTTTTT.

The chain links TRBV5-8 to TRBJ2-1; TRBD2 agrees at 9 bases. V gave up 0 bases and J gave up 5 bases; unmatched junction bases: 6. CDR1 and CDR2 from the germline V gene are SGHTS and YDEGEE. The CDR3 consists of 16 residues. The CDR3, as DNA: TGTGCCAGCAGCTTGGCCGGCGGGGGGGCCGACAATGAGCAGTTCTTC. Its protein product is CASSLAGGGADNEQFF.

The chain employs TRBV7-7 and TRBJ2-3; unclear D gene. The CDR3 has 14 amino acids. Germline V lookup: CDR1 SSHAT, CDR2 FNYEAQ (reference sequence). Trimming shortened V by 5 bases and J by 2 bases, and 11 bases separated the two germline ends. This CDR3 reads CASSPSTATDTQYF. The CDR3, as DNA: TGTGCCAGCAGCCCTTCGACGGCCACAGATACGCAGTATTTT.

The chain employs TRBV7-9 and TRBJ1-4, with a weak D call TRBD1 (5 bases). Germline V gives CDR1 SEHNR, CDR2 FQNEAQ (reference sequence). Trimming removed 5 bases from V and 9 bases from J, with 19 bases in between. The CDR3 loop spans 15 amino acids. The CDR3 protein is CASSQGGNSRQKLFF. CDR3 bases: TGTGCCAGCAGCCAGGGTGGGAACAGTCGGCAAAAACTGTTTTTT.

The V gene is TRBV30, the J gene TRBJ1-1; D unresolved. The V gene's germline CDR1 is GTSNPN and CDR2 SVGIG (reference sequence). V shed 0 bases and J shed 9 bases, with 8 bases lying between them. CDR3 length: 11 amino acids. CDR3 bases: TGTGCCTGGAGTGTACCGGGAAAAGCTTTCTTT. Protein: CAWSVPGKAFF.

This chain uses TRBV11-2 with TRBJ2-7; 8 bases are a match to TRBD2. Trimming cost V 7 bases and J 7 bases; bases outside gene matches: 12. This CDR3 is built from 14 residues. Germline CDR1 is SGHAT and CDR2 is FQNNGV. In DNA form, the CDR3 reads TGTGCCAGCACCATCGGGGGGGACCGTGGGGAGCAGTACGTC. Amino acids: CASTIGGDRGEQYV.

This clone came up a few times. This chain uses TRBV27 with TRBJ2-1, with 11 bases fitting TRBD2. From germline, CDR1 is MNHEY and CDR2 SMNVEV (reference sequence). The V segment lost 6 bases and the J segment 8 bases; nucleotides outside the gene matches: 3. This CDR3 is built from 13 residues. CDR3 sequence reads: CASSGTSGDEQFF. CDR3 DNA: TGTGCCAGCAGCGGGACTAGCGGAGATGAGCAGTTCTTC.

The V call is TRBV11-3, the J call TRBJ2-3; D gene ambiguous. The CDR3 extends over 13 amino acids. With 0 bases removed from V and 2 bases from J, the gap between germline ends came to 3 bases. Germline V gives CDR1 SGHNT, CDR2 YENEEA. CDR3 protein: CASSLDFTDTQYF. Written as DNA, the CDR3 is TGTGCCAGCAGCTTAGACTTCACAGATACGCAGTATTTT.

This chain connects TRBV5-5 to TRBJ2-6; possibly TRBD1 for D (5 bases). The CDR3 is made up of 16 amino acids. CDR1 is SGHKS and CDR2 is YYEKEE in the germline V gene (reference sequence). Trimming pared 4 bases from V and 0 bases from J, leaving 11 bases between. The DNA of the CDR3 is TGTGCCAGCAGCGCTGGGGCTGCCTCTGGGGCCAACGTCCTGACTTTC. Translating gives CASSAGAASGANVLTF.

The CDR3 DNA reads TGTGCCAGCAGTTACGGTGAGGGGACTAATGAAAAACTGTTTTTT. This gives the protein CASSYGEGTNEKLFF. This sequence joins TRBV6-6 and TRBJ1-4; D is possibly TRBD1 (5 bases). This CDR3 is 15 amino acids long. Germline V CDR1 and CDR2: MNHNY, SVGAGI (reference sequence). Trimming pared 2 bases from V and 2 bases from J, leaving 9 bases between.

This clone was counted a few times. The rearrangement joins TRBV7-9 to TRBJ1-5, with D unresolved. CDR1 SEHNR and CDR2 FQNEAQ come from the germline V gene (reference sequence). The CDR3 sequence is 15 residues long. V shed 2 bases and J shed 2 bases, with 10 bases lying between them. The CDR3 spells CASSLLRWGNQPQHF. CDR3 DNA sequence: TGTGCCAGCAGCTTATTGCGGTGGGGCAATCAGCCCCAGCATTTT.